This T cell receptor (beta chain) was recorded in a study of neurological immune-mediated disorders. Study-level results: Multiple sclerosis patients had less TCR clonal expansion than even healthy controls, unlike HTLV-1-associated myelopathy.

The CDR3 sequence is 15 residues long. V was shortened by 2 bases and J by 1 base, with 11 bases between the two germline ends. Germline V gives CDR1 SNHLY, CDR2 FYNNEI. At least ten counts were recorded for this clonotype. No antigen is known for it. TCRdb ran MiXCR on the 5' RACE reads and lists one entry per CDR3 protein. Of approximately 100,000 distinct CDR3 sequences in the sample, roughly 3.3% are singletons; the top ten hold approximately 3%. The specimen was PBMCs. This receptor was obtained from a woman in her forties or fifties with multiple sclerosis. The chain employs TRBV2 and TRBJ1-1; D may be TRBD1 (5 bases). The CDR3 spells CASSEFAQANTEAFF. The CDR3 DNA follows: TGTGCCAGCAGTGAATTTGCACAGGCGAACACTGAAGCTTTCTTT. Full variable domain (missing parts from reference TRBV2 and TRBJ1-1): EPEVTQTPSHQVTQMGQEVILRCVPISNHLYFYWYRQILGQKVEFLVSFYNNEISEKSEIFDDQFSVERPDGSNFTLKIRSTKLEDSAMYFCASSEFAQANTEAFFGQGTRLTVV.